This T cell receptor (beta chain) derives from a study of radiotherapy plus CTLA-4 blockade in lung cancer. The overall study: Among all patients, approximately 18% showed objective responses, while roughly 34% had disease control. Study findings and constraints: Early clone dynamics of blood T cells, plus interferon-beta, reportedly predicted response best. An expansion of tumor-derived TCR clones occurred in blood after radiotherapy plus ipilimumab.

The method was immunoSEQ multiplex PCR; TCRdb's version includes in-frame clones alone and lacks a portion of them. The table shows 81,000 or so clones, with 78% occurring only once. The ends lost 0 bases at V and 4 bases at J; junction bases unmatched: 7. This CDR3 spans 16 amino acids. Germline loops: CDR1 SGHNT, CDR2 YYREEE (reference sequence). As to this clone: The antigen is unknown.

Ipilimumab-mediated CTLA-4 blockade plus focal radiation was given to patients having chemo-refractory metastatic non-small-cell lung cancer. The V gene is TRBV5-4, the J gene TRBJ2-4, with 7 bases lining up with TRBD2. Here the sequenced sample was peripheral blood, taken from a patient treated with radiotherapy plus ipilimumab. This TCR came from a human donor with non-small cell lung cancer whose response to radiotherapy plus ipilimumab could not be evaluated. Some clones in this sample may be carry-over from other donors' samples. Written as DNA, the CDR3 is TGTGCCAGCAGCTTGGAGGCGGCAGCGGGGAAAAACATTCAGTACTTC. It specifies CASSLEAAAGKNIQYF.